This T cell receptor beta chain originates from a study of blood T cell repertoires in COVID-19. Germline CDR1 MGHDK, CDR2 SYGVNS. With 5 bases clipped from V and 1 base from J, the junction kept 5 bases outside the gene matches. The CDR3 extends over 14 amino acids. TCRdb's table, derived via immunoSEQ multiplex PCR, lists solely in-frame clones and lacks some. The data hold 290,000 or so clones, with around 86% observed a single time. This clonotype was obtained from a man in his 70s with acute or convalescent COVID-19. Sequencing input: peripheral blood. The genes are TRBV25-1 and TRBJ2-7, with 7 bases lining up with TRBD1. The CDR3 DNA reads TGTGCCAGCAGTCGGACAGGCTTATCCTACGAGCAGTACTTC. Encoded protein: CASSRTGLSYEQYF.